The entry below gives a single TCR beta chain sequence along with its context. Its antigen is currently unknown. TCRdb's copy holds only in-frame clones and misses some; the assay was immunoSEQ multiplex PCR. The sample consists of 44,000 or so clones, roughly 93% of them appearing once. This entry belongs to a study of T cell therapy after organ transplantation. Study details: Up to 6 doses were given at 2-week intervals.

The CDR3 is 17 residues long. The V gene lost 0 bases and the J gene lost 2 bases, with 14 bases spanning the gap. Per the germline V gene, CDR1 is LGHNA and CDR2 is YSLEER. The TCR originated in a human patient who had received a solid organ transplant and had CMV disease. The rearrangement uses TRBV4-3 and TRBJ2-1; maybe TRBD2 (6 bases). Source: CD8+ T cells from blood, taken before autologous CMV-specific T cell therapy. CDR3 region: CASSQDLGGWAYNEQFF. In DNA, the CDR3 is TGCGCCAGCAGCCAAGATCTTGGAGGGTGGGCCTACAATGAGCAGTTCTTC.